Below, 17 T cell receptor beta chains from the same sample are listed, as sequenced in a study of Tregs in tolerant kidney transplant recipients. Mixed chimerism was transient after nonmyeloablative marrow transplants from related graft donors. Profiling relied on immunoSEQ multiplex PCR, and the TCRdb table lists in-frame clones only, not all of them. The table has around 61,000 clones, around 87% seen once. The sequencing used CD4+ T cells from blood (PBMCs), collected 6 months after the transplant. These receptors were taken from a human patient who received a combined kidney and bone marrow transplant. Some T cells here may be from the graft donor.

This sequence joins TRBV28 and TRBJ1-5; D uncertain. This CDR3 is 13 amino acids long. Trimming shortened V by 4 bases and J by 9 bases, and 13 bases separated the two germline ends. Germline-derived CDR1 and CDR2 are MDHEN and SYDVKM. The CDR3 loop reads CASSSLLDGPQHF. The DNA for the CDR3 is TGTGCCAGCAGTTCCCTCTTAGATGGGCCCCAGCATTTT.

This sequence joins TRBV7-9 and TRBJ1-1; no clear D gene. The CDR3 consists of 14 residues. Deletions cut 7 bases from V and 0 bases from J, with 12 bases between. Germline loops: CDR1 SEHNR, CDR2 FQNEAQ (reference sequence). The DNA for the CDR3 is TGTGCCAGCACCTCGCGAAATCTGAACACTGAAGCTTTCTTT. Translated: CASTSRNLNTEAFF.

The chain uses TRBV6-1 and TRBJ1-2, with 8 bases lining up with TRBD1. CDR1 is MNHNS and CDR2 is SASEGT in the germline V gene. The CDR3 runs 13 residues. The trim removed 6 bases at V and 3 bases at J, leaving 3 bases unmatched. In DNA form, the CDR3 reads TGTGCCAGCAGAGAGGACAGGGACTATGGCTACACCTTC. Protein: CASREDRDYGYTF.

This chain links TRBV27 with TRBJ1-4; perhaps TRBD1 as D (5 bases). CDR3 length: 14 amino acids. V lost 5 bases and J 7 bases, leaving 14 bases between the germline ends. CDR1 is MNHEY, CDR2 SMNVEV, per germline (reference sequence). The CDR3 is CASSPSRGVEKLFF. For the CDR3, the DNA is TGTGCCAGCAGTCCCAGTCGGGGGGTTGAAAAACTGTTTTTT. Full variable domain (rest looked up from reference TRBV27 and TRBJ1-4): EAQVTQNPRYLITVTGKKLTVTCSQNMNHEYMSWYRQDPGLGLRQIYYSMNVEVTDKGDVPEGYKVSRKEKRNFPLILESPSPNQTSLYFCASSPSRGVEKLFFGSGTQLSVL.

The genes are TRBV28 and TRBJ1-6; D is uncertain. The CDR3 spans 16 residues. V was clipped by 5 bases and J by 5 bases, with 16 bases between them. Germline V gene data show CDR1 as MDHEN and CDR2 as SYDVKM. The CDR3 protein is CASSDLGVSNNSPLHF. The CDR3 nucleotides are TGTGCCAGCAGTGACCTCGGGGTTTCGAATAATTCACCCCTCCACTTT.

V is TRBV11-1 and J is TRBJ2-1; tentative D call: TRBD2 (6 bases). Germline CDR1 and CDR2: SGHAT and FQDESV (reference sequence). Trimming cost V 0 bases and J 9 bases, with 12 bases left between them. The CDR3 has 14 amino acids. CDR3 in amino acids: CASSLAGGISEQFF. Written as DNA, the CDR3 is TGTGCCAGCAGCTTAGCGGGCGGGATCAGTGAGCAGTTCTTC.

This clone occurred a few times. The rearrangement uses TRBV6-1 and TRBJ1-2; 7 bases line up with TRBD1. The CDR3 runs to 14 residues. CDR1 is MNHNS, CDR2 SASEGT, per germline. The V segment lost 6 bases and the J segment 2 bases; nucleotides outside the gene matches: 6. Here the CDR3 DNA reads TGTGCCAGCAGGTATGGGACAGAAAACTATGGCTACACCTTC. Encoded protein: CASRYGTENYGYTF.

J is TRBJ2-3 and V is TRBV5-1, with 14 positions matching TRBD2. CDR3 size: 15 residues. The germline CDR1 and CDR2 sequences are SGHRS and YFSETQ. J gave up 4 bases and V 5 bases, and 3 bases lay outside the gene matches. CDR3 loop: CASREGLAGADTQYF. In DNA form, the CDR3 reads TGCGCCAGCAGGGAGGGACTAGCGGGAGCAGATACGCAGTATTTT.

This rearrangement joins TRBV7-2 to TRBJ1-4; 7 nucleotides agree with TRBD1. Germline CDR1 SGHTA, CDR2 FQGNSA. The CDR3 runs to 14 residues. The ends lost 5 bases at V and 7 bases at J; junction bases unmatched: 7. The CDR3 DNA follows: TGTGCCAGCAGCCGAGGGGGCGTCGGTGAAAAACTGTTTTTT. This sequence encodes CASSRGGVGEKLFF. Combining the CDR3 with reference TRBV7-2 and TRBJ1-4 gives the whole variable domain GAGVSQSPSNKVTEKGKDVELRCDPISGHTALYWYRQSLGQGLEFLIYFQGNSAPDKSGLPSDRFSAERTGGSVSTLTIQRTQQEDSAVYLCASSRGGVGEKLFFGSGTQLSVL.

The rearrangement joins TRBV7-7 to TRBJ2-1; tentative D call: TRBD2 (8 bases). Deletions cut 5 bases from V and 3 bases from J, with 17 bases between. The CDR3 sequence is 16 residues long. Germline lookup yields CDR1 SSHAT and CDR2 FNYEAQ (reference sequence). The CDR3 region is CASSPLAGTVYNEQFF. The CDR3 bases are TGTGCCAGCAGCCCCTTAGCGGGGACAGTCTACAATGAGCAGTTCTTC.

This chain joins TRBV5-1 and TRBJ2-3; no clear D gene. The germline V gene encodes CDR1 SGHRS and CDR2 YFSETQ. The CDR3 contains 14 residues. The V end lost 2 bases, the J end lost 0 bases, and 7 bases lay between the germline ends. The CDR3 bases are TGCGCCAGCAGCTTCACGCTAAGCACAGATACGCAGTATTTT. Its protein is CASSFTLSTDTQYF.

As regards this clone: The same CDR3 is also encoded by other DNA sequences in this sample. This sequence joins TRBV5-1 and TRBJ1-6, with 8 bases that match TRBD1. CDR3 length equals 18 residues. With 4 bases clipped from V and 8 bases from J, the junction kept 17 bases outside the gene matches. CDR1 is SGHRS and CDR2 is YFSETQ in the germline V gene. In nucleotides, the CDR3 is TGCGCCAGCAGCCACCACCCTCGGTCGGACAGGGCTGATTCACCCCTCCACTTT. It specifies CASSHHPRSDRADSPLHF.

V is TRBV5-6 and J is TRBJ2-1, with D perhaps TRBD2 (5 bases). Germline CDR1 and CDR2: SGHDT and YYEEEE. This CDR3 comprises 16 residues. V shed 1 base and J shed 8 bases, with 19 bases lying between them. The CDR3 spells CASSLPSNPLWDEQFF. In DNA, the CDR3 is TGTGCCAGCAGCTTGCCTAGCAATCCTTTGTGGGATGAGCAGTTCTTC.

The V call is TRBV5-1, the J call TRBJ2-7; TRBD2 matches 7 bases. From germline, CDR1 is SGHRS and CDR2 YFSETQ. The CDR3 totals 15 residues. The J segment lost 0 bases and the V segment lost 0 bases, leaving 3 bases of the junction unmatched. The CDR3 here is CASSLEASGSYEQYF. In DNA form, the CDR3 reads TGCGCCAGCAGCTTGGAGGCTAGCGGCTCCTACGAGCAGTACTTC.

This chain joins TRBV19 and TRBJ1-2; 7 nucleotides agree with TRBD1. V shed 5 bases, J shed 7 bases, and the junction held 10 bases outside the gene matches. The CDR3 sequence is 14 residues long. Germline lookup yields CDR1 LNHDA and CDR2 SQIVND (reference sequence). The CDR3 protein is CASSPARDRGGYTF. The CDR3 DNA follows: TGTGCCAGTAGTCCGGCCCGGGACAGAGGTGGCTACACCTTC.

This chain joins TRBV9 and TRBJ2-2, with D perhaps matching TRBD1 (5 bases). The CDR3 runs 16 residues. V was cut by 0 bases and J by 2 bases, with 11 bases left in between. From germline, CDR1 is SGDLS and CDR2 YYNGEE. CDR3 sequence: CASSVVSGLNTGELFF. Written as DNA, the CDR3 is TGTGCCAGCAGCGTAGTGTCAGGGCTCAACACCGGGGAGCTGTTTTTT.

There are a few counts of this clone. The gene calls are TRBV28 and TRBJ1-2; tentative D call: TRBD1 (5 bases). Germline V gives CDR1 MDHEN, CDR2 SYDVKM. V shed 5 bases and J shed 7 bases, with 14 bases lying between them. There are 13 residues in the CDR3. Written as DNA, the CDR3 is TGTGCCAGCAGTCCCTGGGGCCTACCTGGCTACACCTTC. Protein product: CASSPWGLPGYTF.